This T cell receptor beta chain is drawn from a study of blood T cell repertoires in COVID-19. For the study at large: COVID-19 samples, acute and convalescent, were from the United States, Italy and Spain. In each case, the material was cDNA or gDNA derived from T cells, B-cell-depleted T cells, or PBMCs.

Losses at the gene ends were 3 bases for V and 7 bases for J; bases not matched to a gene: 8. Per the germline V gene, CDR1 is SGDLS and CDR2 is YYNGEE. CDR3 size: 15 residues. Study processing details: Using reference gene primer amplification, nucleated cell counts were estimated. Method: immunoSEQ multiplex PCR; TCRdb's copy keeps in-frame clones and lacks some. Clone size and the V and J calls come from that table; the DNA yielded D and trimming. The table includes a few hundred thousand clones, more than 70% detected once. Sequencing was performed on peripheral blood. The sequence derives from a middle-aged man with acute or convalescent COVID-19. The chain links TRBV9 to TRBJ2-1; 9 bases are a match to TRBD2. CDR3 amino acids: CASSAAGLAGNEQFF. DNA of the CDR3: TGTGCCAGCAGCGCTGCGGGACTAGCTGGAAATGAGCAGTTCTTC.